This note documents a single T cell receptor beta chain sequence. The antigen is not known. Naive CD8 cells lacked CD45RO, underwent positive selection for CCR7 and left out terminally differentiated effector memory CD45RA+ cells. This sample was included in a study of shared clonotypes between healthy human individuals. Study background: Per-donor plates numbered three CD4 naive, three CD4 memory, two CD8 naive and one CD8 memory.

Study findings and constraints: Few donors limited the genetic and exposure-history diversity represented.

V shed 5 bases and J shed 7 bases, with 11 bases lying between them. The CDR3 totals 12 residues. The germline V gene encodes CDR1 SGHVS and CDR2 FQNEAQ. An even split of each subset's genomic DNA across several immunoSEQ plates was performed. Assay used: immunoSEQ multiplex PCR; TCRdb lists only in-frame clones, some missing. The repertoire consists of fewer than 1 million clones, with approximately 97% occurring once and the leading ten covering over 0.2%. Sequencing was performed on naive CD8+ T cells sorted from blood. The source of this sequence is a young man in good health. The chain recombines TRBV7-8 with TRBJ1-1; the D is unclear. CDR3 protein: CASSPQNIEAFF. CDR3 DNA: TGTGCCAGCAGCCCACAGAATATTGAAGCTTTCTTT.